The TCR beta chain described here comes from a study of T cell responses to AZD1222 COVID-19 vaccine. CDR1 and CDR2 from the germline V gene are SGHRS and YFSETQ. The CDR3 covers 13 residues. Trimming removed 2 bases from V and 4 bases from J, with 10 bases in between. For this clone: Its matching antigen is unknown.

Produced via immunoSEQ multiplex PCR; TCRdb's table is partial and in-frame only. Among 150,000 to 200,000 clones, 75% to 90% were seen once, and the ten largest hold about 2.5%. Study-wide points: The CD4 TCRs associated with vaccination extended across spike and predominated at 160-218 and 743-854. Of the AZD1222 recipients, only 5 to 7 were seropositive at baseline. Most donors were white British, females outnumbered males, and clonal diversity was possibly underestimated.

The sequence came from an adult in good health. The sequences come from peripheral blood, collected on day 0 of AZD1222 vaccination. This chain links TRBV5-1 with TRBJ2-7, with D uncertain. The CDR3 protein is CASSFNDRYEQYF. The CDR3 DNA reads as TGCGCCAGCAGCTTTAATGACCGATACGAGCAGTACTTC.